What follows are 29 T cell receptor beta chains derived from one specimen sequenced in a study of spatial heterogeneity in lung cancer. Specified time point: sample taken at primary tumor resection. Tumor, nontumor lung or frozen PBMC supplied whole RNA that was sequenced unsorted. TCRdb independently ran MiXCR on the 5' RACE reads; one entry per CDR3 protein. The table lists around 20,000 distinct CDR3 sequences, over 15% of them singletons, with more than 13% in the top ten. The sequences come from PBMCs, collected at surgery. The receptor set was obtained from a male donor with early-stage non-small cell lung cancer.

Notes on this clonotype: A much larger clone sits a single nucleotide away, making a read error possible. The chain is built from TRBV6-2 or TRBV6-3 and TRBJ2-4, with TRBD2 identical over 13 bases. This CDR3 spans 17 amino acids. Germline-derived CDR1 and CDR2 are MNHEY and SVGEGT. The CDR3 region is CASSLLGLAGAINIQYF. CDR3 bases: TGTGCCAGCAGCCTGCTAGGACTAGCGGGGGCCATAAACATTCAGTACTTC.

The rearrangement uses TRBV29-1 and TRBJ1-1; D remains unclear. Trimming stripped 4 bases from V and 4 bases from J, with 4 bases between. Germline V gives CDR1 SQVTM, CDR2 ANQGSEA. CDR3 size: 10 residues. Here the CDR3 reads CSVVRTEAFF. Here the CDR3 DNA reads TGCAGCGTTGTACGCACTGAAGCTTTCTTT.

This clonotype was counted many times. The V call is TRBV9, the J call TRBJ2-2, with D possibly being TRBD1 (6 bases). The V end was cut by 2 bases, the J end by 5 bases, with 7 bases between. Germline CDR1 SGDLS, CDR2 YYNGEE. CDR3 length: 13 amino acids. The CDR3 reads CASSVTGTGELFF. DNA for the CDR3: TGTGCCAGCAGCGTTACAGGGACCGGGGAGCTGTTTTTT.

This clonotype was seen a few times. The chain links TRBV20-1 to TRBJ2-7; D possibly corresponds to TRBD2 (6 bases). Germline CDR1 is DFQATT and CDR2 is SNEGSKA (reference sequence). The CDR3 is 14 amino acids. V was cut by 3 bases and J by 2 bases, with 14 bases left in between. This CDR3 is CSAREGSGAYEQYF. As DNA, the CDR3 is TGCAGTGCTAGGGAGGGGTCAGGCGCCTACGAGCAGTACTTC.

This clonotype is termed medium-sized. The chain has TRBV12-3 or TRBV12-4 and TRBJ2-2, with a tentative D call TRBD1 (5 bases). The V gene lost 2 bases and the J gene lost 4 bases, with 17 bases spanning the gap. CDR3 length equals 17 residues. CDR3 protein: CASSLWSWQGSTGELFF. DNA for the CDR3: TGTGCCAGCAGTTTATGGTCTTGGCAGGGCAGCACCGGGGAGCTGTTTTTT.

The chain carries TRBV11-1 and TRBJ2-7; D is unresolved. Germline-derived CDR1 and CDR2 are SGHAT and FQDESV (reference sequence). The CDR3 has 15 amino acids. V lost 1 base, J lost 1 base, and 11 bases lay in between. The CDR3 here is CASSLVADGSYEQYF. The CDR3 DNA follows: TGTGCCAGCAGCTTAGTGGCTGACGGATCCTACGAGCAGTACTTC.

This chain links TRBV10-3 with TRBJ2-3; 7 bases align to TRBD1. V shed 10 bases, J shed 4 bases, and the junction held 11 bases outside the gene matches. The CDR3 runs to 14 residues. Germline loops: CDR1 ENHRY, CDR2 SYGVKD. The CDR3 region is CATGARDRADTQYF. The CDR3, as DNA: TGTGCCACCGGGGCCCGGGACAGAGCAGATACGCAGTATTTT.

This clonotype was seen ten or more times. The genes are TRBV11-2 and TRBJ2-5; TRBD1 aligns across 7 bases. The CDR3 runs 14 residues. The J segment lost 5 bases and the V segment lost 6 bases, leaving 9 bases of the junction unmatched. CDR1 is SGHAT and CDR2 is FQNNGV in the germline V gene. CDR3 amino acids: CASRTTGKAETQYF. CDR3 sequence (DNA): TGTGCCAGCAGGACGACAGGGAAAGCTGAGACCCAGTACTTC.

The CDR3 nucleotides are TGTGCCAGCAGCTTAGTCCGCGGGGGCTACAATGAGCAGTTCTTC. Protein sequence: CASSLVRGGYNEQFF. This sequence joins TRBV7-3 and TRBJ2-1; 7 bases are a match to TRBD2. This CDR3 comprises 15 residues. Unmatched junction bases numbered 4, after V lost 2 bases and J lost 3 bases. The germline gives CDR1 SGHTA, CDR2 FQGTGA.

This clonotype was detected a few times. This rearrangement joins TRBV7-9 to TRBJ2-1; D is possibly TRBD2 (6 bases). This CDR3 has 16 residues. Between the trimmed V and J ends, which lost 1 base and 4 bases, there was a span of 14 bases. Germline V lookup: CDR1 SEHNR, CDR2 FQNEAQ (reference sequence). The CDR3 loop reads CASSLVGDSAYNEQFF. The DNA for the CDR3 is TGTGCCAGCAGCTTAGTGGGGGACTCAGCTTACAATGAGCAGTTCTTC.

This clonotype was observed at least ten times. The chain couples TRBV11-1 to TRBJ1-2; a possible D gene is TRBD1 (6 bases). This CDR3 contains 15 residues. Looked up from germline, CDR1 is SGHAT and CDR2 is FQDESV (reference sequence). V was shortened by 2 bases and J by 2 bases, with 12 bases between the two germline ends. The CDR3 region is CASSLTDRSNYGYTF. As DNA, the CDR3 is TGTGCCAGCAGCTTAACAGACAGGTCCAACTATGGCTACACCTTC.

The chain carries TRBV6-5 and TRBJ1-2; a weak D match, TRBD1 (6 bases). Trimming cost V 2 bases and J 5 bases, with 12 bases left between them. CDR3 length equals 14 residues. CDR1 is MNHEY, CDR2 SVGAGI, per germline. The CDR3 nucleotides read TGTGCCAGCAGTTACCTTGACAGGCAGTATGGCTACACCTTC. Residues: CASSYLDRQYGYTF.

The J gene is TRBJ2-1, the V gene TRBV20-1; 7 bases line up with TRBD2. CDR1 and CDR2 (germline): DFQATT, SNEGSKA (reference sequence). V lost 7 bases, J lost 5 bases, and 11 bases stayed unmatched. The CDR3 is 14 residues long. CDR3 protein: CSVIPGTKDNEQFF. In nucleotides, the CDR3 is TGCAGTGTTATCCCCGGGACTAAAGACAATGAGCAGTTCTTC.

The rearrangement links TRBV12-3 or TRBV12-4 to TRBJ1-1; D is uncertain. V lost 6 bases and J lost 1, with 3 bases in between. The CDR3 sequence is 11 residues long. The DNA of the CDR3 is TGTGCCAGCAGCCCGAACACTGAAGCTTTCTTT. Translated, it gives CASSPNTEAFF.

In its sample, this clonotype was seen many times. This chain links TRBV29-1 with TRBJ1-1; D not certain. In germline, CDR1 is SQVTM, CDR2 ANQGSEA. The CDR3 is 12 amino acids. Between the trimmed V and J ends, which lost 3 bases and 1 base, there was a span of 6 bases. CDR3 sequence: CSVDRQNTEAFF. CDR3 in DNA: TGCAGCGTTGACCGACAGAACACTGAAGCTTTCTTT.

The genes are TRBV7-2 and TRBJ1-3; TRBD1 might be the D (6 bases). Germline CDR1 SGHTA, CDR2 FQGNSA. CDR3 length: 14 residues. V gave up 7 bases and J gave up 4 bases, with 14 bases separating them. DNA of the CDR3: TGTGCCAGCAACCCACAGGGTGACGGAAACACCATATATTTT. Translating it yields CASNPQGDGNTIYF.

This clonotype has ten or more counts. V gene TRBV6-2 or TRBV6-3 combines with J gene TRBJ1-2; perhaps TRBD1 as D (5 bases). Germline loops: CDR1 MNHEY, CDR2 SVGEGT. This CDR3 spans 12 amino acids. The V end was cut by 6 bases, the J end by 6 bases, with 11 bases between. In nucleotides, the CDR3 is TGTGCCAGCAGGGACATTAAGGATGGCTACACCTTC. Protein sequence: CASRDIKDGYTF.

This clonotype was counted many times. This chain connects TRBV9 to TRBJ2-7, with D tentatively TRBD1 (5 bases). Looked up from germline, CDR1 is SGDLS and CDR2 is YYNGEE. The CDR3 is made up of 15 amino acids. V gave up 3 bases and J gave up 6 bases, with 19 bases separating them. In DNA form, the CDR3 reads TGTGCCAGCAGCGCCCAGGGATCCCCAACCTCCGAGCAGTACTTC. This codes for CASSAQGSPTSEQYF.

V gene TRBV20-1 combines with J gene TRBJ1-3; D possibly corresponds to TRBD1 (6 bases). V lost 0 bases and J 4 bases, leaving 7 bases between the germline ends. This CDR3 is built from 13 residues. Germline V lookup: CDR1 DFQATT, CDR2 SNEGSKA (reference sequence). This CDR3 is CSAREGGGNTIYF. As DNA, the CDR3 is TGCAGTGCTAGAGAGGGGGGCGGAAACACCATATATTTT.

This clonotype has only a few counts. This chain joins TRBV7-9 and TRBJ1-1; TRBD1 is a possible D gene (6 bases). The CDR3 has 13 amino acids. In germline, CDR1 is SEHNR, CDR2 FQNEAQ (reference sequence). Trimming removed 1 base at V and 10 bases at J, with 13 bases between. CDR3 sequence reads: CASSLGSPGVAFF. The CDR3 nucleotides are TGTGCCAGCAGCTTAGGCTCTCCAGGGGTAGCTTTCTTT.

This clonotype was seen many times. The rearrangement joins TRBV11-1 to TRBJ2-7; 8 bases are shared with TRBD2. The V and J ends lost 4 bases and 7 bases, in that order; junction bases with no gene match: 9. The CDR3 is 14 residues long. Germline values: CDR1 SGHAT, CDR2 FQDESV (reference sequence). The CDR3 nucleotides are TGTGCCAGCAGCTCCCTTAGCGGGGCGAGGGAGCAGTACTTC. It yields the protein CASSSLSGAREQYF.

This clonotype was observed many times. The genes are TRBV19 and TRBJ2-7, with D possibly matching TRBD1 (5 bases). Trimming removed 4 bases at V and 3 bases at J, with 7 bases between. Germline assignment: CDR1 LNHDA and CDR2 SQIVND (reference sequence). There are 12 residues in the CDR3. This CDR3 is CASSKGIYEQYF. The CDR3 DNA sequence: TGTGCCAGTAGTAAGGGGATCTACGAGCAGTACTTC.

The genes are TRBV29-1 and TRBJ2-7, with 9 bases that match TRBD2. Germline CDR1 SQVTM, CDR2 ANQGSEA. Losses at the gene ends were 6 bases for V and 2 bases for J; bases not matched to a gene: 8. The CDR3 has 14 amino acids. The CDR3 DNA follows: TGCAGCGTCGGTAGCGGGAGAGGTGCCTACGAGCAGTACTTC. Translated, it gives CSVGSGRGAYEQYF.

This clonotype showed up many times. The rearrangement joins TRBV19 to TRBJ2-2; D may be TRBD1 (6 bases). Trimming pared 9 bases from V and 4 bases from J, leaving 18 bases between. The CDR3 spans 15 residues. The germline gives CDR1 LNHDA, CDR2 SQIVND (reference sequence). CDR3 region: CASDFPGHSTGELFF. As DNA, the CDR3 is TGTGCCAGCGACTTCCCGGGACATAGCACCGGGGAGCTGTTTTTT.

This clonotype was seen repeatedly, ten times or more. This chain connects TRBV7-9 to TRBJ2-1, with unresolved D. The CDR3 runs 13 residues. Germline V gene lookup returns CDR1 SEHNR and CDR2 FQNEAQ (reference sequence). The V gene lost 5 bases and the J gene lost 9 bases, with 14 bases spanning the gap. The CDR3 loop is CASSPPAKGEQFF. The CDR3 nucleotides are TGTGCCAGCAGCCCCCCAGCGAAGGGTGAGCAGTTCTTC.

This clonotype was seen more than once but under ten times. The chain couples TRBV19 to TRBJ1-5; possibly TRBD1 for D (6 bases). Trimming removed 5 bases at V and 8 bases at J, with 19 bases between. The CDR3 extends over 15 amino acids. Germline V gene lookup returns CDR1 LNHDA and CDR2 SQIVND (reference sequence). The CDR3 DNA reads as TGTGCCAGTAGTGGGTTTCTACAGGGATTAAAGCCCCAGCATTTT. It is translated as CASSGFLQGLKPQHF.

Sample share makes this clonotype medium-sized. This chain connects TRBV19 to TRBJ2-7; possible D gene TRBD1, 7 bases. V dropped 5 bases and J dropped 2 bases, with 16 bases sitting between them. This CDR3 comprises 15 residues. Germline values: CDR1 LNHDA, CDR2 SQIVND (reference sequence). The chain's CDR3 is CASSPRRDSTYEQYF. The CDR3 bases are TGTGCCAGTAGTCCGCGGCGGGACAGTACCTACGAGCAGTACTTC.

This clonotype is labeled medium-sized. The J gene is TRBJ2-3, the V gene TRBV11-1; D is unclear. Trimming cost V 1 base and J 0 bases, with 8 bases left between them. Germline values: CDR1 SGHAT, CDR2 FQDESV (reference sequence). There are 15 residues in the CDR3. This CDR3 reads CASSLDSLSTDTQYF. The DNA for the CDR3 is TGTGCCAGCAGCTTAGACTCCCTGAGCACAGATACGCAGTATTTT. Full variable domain (missing parts from reference TRBV11-1 and TRBJ2-3): EAEVAQSPRYKITEKSQAVAFWCDPISGHATLYWYRQILGQGPELLVQFQDESVVDDSQLPKDRFSAERLKGVDSTLKIQPAELGDSAMYLCASSLDSLSTDTQYFGPGTRLTVL.

There are many counts of this clonotype. The rearrangement joins TRBV9 to TRBJ2-3; D unclear. The CDR3 spans 14 residues. Germline V gene data show CDR1 as SGDLS and CDR2 as YYNGEE. Trimming left V 0 bases short and J 5 bases short, with 10 bases between. The CDR3 loop is CASSVGSRRDTQYF. CDR3 DNA sequence: TGTGCCAGCAGCGTAGGAAGTCGGCGAGATACGCAGTATTTT.